This T cell receptor beta chain came from a study of blood T cell repertoires in COVID-19. Study background: From the United States, Italy and Spain came samples of acute and convalescent COVID-19.

As processed by the authors: It was from reference gene primer amplification that nucleated cell counts were estimated. The repertoire was sequenced with immunoSEQ multiplex PCR; TCRdb's copy has only in-frame clones and lacks some. Clonal size and the V and J genes are those of that table, whereas D and trimming came from the DNA. The sample holds 250,000 or so clones; under 90% are singletons and the top ten take around 4%. Germline values: CDR1 MNHEY, CDR2 SVGAGI. Trimming pared 6 bases from V and 1 base from J, leaving 10 bases between. The CDR3 consists of 14 residues. Material: peripheral blood. The sequence was obtained from a man between 60 and 75 years old with acute or convalescent COVID-19. The chain has TRBV6-5 and TRBJ1-3; perhaps TRBD1 as D (5 bases). The CDR3 loop reads CASRRQLSGNTIYF. The CDR3 DNA reads TGTGCCAGCAGGAGACAGCTTTCTGGAAACACCATATATTTT.